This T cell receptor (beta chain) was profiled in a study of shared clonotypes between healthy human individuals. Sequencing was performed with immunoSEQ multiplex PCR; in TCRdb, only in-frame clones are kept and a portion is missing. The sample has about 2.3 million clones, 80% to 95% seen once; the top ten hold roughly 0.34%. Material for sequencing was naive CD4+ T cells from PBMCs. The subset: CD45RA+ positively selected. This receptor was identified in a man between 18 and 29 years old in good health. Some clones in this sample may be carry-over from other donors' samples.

This CDR3 is CASSLSGRVTDTQYF. CDR3 DNA: TGTGCCAGCAGCCTTAGCGGGAGGGTCACAGATACGCAGTATTTT. The V gene is TRBV5-8, the J gene TRBJ2-3; TRBD2 matches at 11 bases. The CDR3 loop spans 15 amino acids. J was trimmed by 2 bases and V by 4 bases; bases with no gene match: 3. CDR1 SGHTS and CDR2 YDEGEE come from the germline V gene.